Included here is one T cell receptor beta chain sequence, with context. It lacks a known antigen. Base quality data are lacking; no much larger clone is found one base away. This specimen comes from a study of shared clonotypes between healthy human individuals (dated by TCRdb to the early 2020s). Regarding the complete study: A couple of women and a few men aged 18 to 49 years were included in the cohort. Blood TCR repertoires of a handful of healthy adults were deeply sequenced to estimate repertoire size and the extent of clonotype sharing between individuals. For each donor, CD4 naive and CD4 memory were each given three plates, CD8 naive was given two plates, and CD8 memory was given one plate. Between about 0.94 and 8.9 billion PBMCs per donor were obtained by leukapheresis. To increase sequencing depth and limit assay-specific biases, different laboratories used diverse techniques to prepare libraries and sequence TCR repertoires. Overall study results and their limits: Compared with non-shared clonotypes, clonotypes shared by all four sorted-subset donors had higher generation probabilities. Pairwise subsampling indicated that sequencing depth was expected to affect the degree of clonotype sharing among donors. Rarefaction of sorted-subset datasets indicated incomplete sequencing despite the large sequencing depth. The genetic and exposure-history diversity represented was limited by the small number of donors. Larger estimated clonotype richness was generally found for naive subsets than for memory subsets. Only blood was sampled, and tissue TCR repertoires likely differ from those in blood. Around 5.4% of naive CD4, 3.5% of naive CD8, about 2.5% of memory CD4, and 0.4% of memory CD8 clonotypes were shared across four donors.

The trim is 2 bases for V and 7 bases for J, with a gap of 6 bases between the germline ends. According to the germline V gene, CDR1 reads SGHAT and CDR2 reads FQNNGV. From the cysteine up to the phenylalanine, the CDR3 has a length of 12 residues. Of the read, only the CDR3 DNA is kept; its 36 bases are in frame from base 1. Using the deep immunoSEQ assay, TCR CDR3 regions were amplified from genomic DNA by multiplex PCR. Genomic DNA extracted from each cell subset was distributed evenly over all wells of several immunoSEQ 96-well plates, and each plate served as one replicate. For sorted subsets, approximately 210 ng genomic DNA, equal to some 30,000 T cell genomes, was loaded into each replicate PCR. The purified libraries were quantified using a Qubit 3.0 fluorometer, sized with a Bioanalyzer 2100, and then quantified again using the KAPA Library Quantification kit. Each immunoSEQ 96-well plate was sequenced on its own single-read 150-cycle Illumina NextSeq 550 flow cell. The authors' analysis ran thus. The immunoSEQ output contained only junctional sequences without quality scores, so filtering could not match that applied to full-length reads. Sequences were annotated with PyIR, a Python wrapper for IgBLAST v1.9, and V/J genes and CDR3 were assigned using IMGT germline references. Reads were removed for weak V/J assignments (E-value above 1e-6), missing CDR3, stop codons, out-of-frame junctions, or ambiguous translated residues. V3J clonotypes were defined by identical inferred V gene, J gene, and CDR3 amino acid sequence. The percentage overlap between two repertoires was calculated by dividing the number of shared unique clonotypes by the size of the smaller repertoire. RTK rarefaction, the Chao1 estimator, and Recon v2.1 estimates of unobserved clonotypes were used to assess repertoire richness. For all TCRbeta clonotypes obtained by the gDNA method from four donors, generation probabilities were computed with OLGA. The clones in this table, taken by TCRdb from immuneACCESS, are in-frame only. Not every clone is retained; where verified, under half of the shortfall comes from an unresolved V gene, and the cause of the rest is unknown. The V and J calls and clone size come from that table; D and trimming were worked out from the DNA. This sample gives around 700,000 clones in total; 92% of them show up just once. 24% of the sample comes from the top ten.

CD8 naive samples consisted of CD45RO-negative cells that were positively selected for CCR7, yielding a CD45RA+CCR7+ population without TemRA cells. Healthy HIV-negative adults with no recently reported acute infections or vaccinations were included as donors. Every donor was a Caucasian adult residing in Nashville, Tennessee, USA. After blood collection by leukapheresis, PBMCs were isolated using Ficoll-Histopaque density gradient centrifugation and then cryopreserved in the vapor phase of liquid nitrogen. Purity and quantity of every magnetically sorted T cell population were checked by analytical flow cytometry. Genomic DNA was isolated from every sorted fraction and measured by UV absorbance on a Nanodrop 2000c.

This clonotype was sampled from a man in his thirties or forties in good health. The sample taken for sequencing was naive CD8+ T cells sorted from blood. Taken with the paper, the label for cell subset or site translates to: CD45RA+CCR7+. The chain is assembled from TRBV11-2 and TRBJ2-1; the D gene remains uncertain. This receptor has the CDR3 CASSLHRNEQFF. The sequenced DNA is TGTGCCAGCAGCTTACACCGGAATGAGCAGTTCTTC. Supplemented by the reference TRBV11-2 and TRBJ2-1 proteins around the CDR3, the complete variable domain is EAGVAQSPRYKIIEKRQSVAFWCNPISGHATLYWYQQILGQGPKLLIQFQNNGVVDDSQLPKDRFSAERLKGVDSTLKIQPAKLEDSAVYLCASSLHRNEQFFGPGTRLTVL.